The 7 T cell receptor beta chains reported below all come from one sample, sequenced in a study of shared T cell receptors in the human thymus. Here immunoSEQ multiplex PCR was the method, and the copy in TCRdb shows in-frame clones only, minus some. Of roughly 500,000 clones listed, more than 75% are singletons. The same data also contributed to another study, on human thymus T cells.

The sequenced material came from thymocytes. Receptors were obtained from a boy under two years old with a congenital heart defect.

This chain joins TRBV25-1 and TRBJ2-7; possible D gene TRBD1, 6 bases. The CDR3 runs 14 residues. CDR1 and CDR2 (germline): MGHDK, SYGVNS. The germline V and J ends were trimmed by 4 bases and 2 bases, with 12 bases remaining between them. The chain's CDR3 is CASSGAGAAYEQYF. In nucleotides, the CDR3 is TGTGCCAGCAGTGGGGCAGGGGCCGCCTACGAGCAGTACTTC.

On this clone: The same CDR3 arises from other DNA sequences in this sample as well. This sequence joins TRBV5-6 and TRBJ2-7, with 7 bases that match TRBD1. There are 14 residues in the CDR3. Unmatched junction bases numbered 4, after V lost 2 bases and J lost 2 bases. Germline CDR1 SGHDT, CDR2 YYEEEE. CDR3 sequence reads: CASSLGQGAYEQYF. CDR3 coding DNA: TGTGCCAGCAGCTTAGGCCAGGGGGCCTACGAGCAGTACTTC.

The chain uses TRBV5-8 and TRBJ2-7; no reliable D call. V lost 9 bases, J lost 1 base, and 8 bases lay in between. In germline, CDR1 is SGHTS, CDR2 YDEGEE. The CDR3 contains 11 residues. CDR3 amino acids: CATVRSYEQYF. The CDR3 coding sequence is TGTGCCACGGTTCGGTCCTACGAGCAGTACTTC.

The V and J genes are TRBV5-6 and TRBJ2-1, with D tentatively TRBD2 (7 bases). V dropped 1 base and J dropped 6 bases, with 14 bases sitting between them. This CDR3 spans 15 amino acids. Per germline, CDR1 SGHDT and CDR2 YYEEEE. The CDR3 loop is CASSLRQGGGNEQFF. The DNA of the CDR3 is TGTGCCAGCAGCTTGAGGCAGGGAGGGGGCAATGAGCAGTTCTTC.

The gene calls are TRBV7-8 and TRBJ1-1; D remains unclear. V was trimmed by 5 bases and J by 1 base, leaving 23 bases between them. Germline V gene lookup returns CDR1 SGHVS and CDR2 FQNEAQ. CDR3 length: 18 amino acids. As DNA, the CDR3 is TGTGCCAGCAGCCCACTCATTGGGTCGGGGAGATGGAACACTGAAGCTTTCTTT. Amino acids: CASSPLIGSGRWNTEAFF. Full variable domain (missing parts from reference TRBV7-8 and TRBJ1-1): GAGVSQSPRYKVAKRGQDVALRCDPISGHVSLFWYQQALGQGPEFLTYFQNEAQLDKSGLPSDRFFAERPEGSVSTLKIQRTQQEDSAVYLCASSPLIGSGRWNTEAFFGQGTRLTVV.

V and J are TRBV7-9 and TRBJ2-1; 7 positions agree with TRBD2. J gave up 2 bases and V 0 bases, and 1 base lay outside the gene matches. The CDR3 runs 15 residues. Germline V gives CDR1 SEHNR, CDR2 FQNEAQ (reference sequence). The CDR3 loop reads CASSLASGPYNEQFF. The CDR3 DNA is TGTGCCAGCAGCTTAGCTAGCGGGCCCTACAATGAGCAGTTCTTC.

The chain combines TRBV25-1 with TRBJ2-1; TRBD2 aligns across 14 bases. CDR1 and CDR2 from the germline V gene are MGHDK and SYGVNS. Losses at the gene ends were 3 bases for V and 3 bases for J; bases not matched to a gene: 7. This CDR3 region has 18 residues. CDR3 in amino acids: CASSEGTSGSIYYNEQFF. CDR3 nucleotides: TGTGCCAGCAGTGAGGGGACTAGCGGGAGTATATACTACAATGAGCAGTTCTTC.